The 10 T cell receptor beta chains presented below share a single source sample, sequenced in a study of vaccination and CD4 T cells after COVID-19. Scientists ran DNA taken from cultured CD4+ T cells through the Oncomine TCR Beta short-read assay for sequencing. TCRdb reprocessed the PCR reads with MiXCR, giving one entry per CDR3 protein. The table lists about 20,000 distinct CDR3 sequences, roughly 63% of them singletons. Treatment of the sample: roughly 11-day PBMC culture with coronavirus spike peptide pools or control peptides (ViraFEST assay). Their antigens remain unidentified. The sequenced sample was CD4+ T cells from blood, cultured in vitro. The receptor source for this set is a human donor who had recovered from COVID-19.

V and J are TRBV7-2 and TRBJ1-5; D remains ambiguous. Germline values: CDR1 SGHTA, CDR2 FQGNSA. V lost 3 bases and J 4 bases, leaving 7 bases between the germline ends. The length of the CDR3 is 13 residues. CDR3 nucleotide sequence: TGTGCCAGCAGCTTGCATAGGAATCAGCCCCAGCATTTT. Its protein product is CASSLHRNQPQHF.

The V gene is TRBV19, the J gene TRBJ2-2; D assignment may be TRBD1 or TRBD2 (5 bases each). Trimming took 4 bases from V and 2 from J, leaving 14 bases between them. CDR3 size: 16 residues. The germline V gene has CDR1 LNHDA and CDR2 SQIVND (reference sequence). The CDR3 nucleotides read TGTGCCAGTAGTAGGGACCCACGTTTAAACACCGGGGAGCTGTTTTTT. The encoded protein is CASSRDPRLNTGELFF.

This clonotype was observed a handful of times. This chain links TRBV15 with TRBJ1-2, with D possibly being TRBD1 (6 bases). The CDR3 spans 14 residues. Germline assignment: CDR1 LNHNV and CDR2 YYDKDF (reference sequence). V shed 3 bases and J shed 11 bases, with 19 bases lying between them. The CDR3 DNA sequence: TGTGCCACCAGCAGTGCCAATCCCGGGACAAAGTACACCTTC. Translation gives CATSSANPGTKYTF. Complete variable domain (other parts from reference TRBV15 and TRBJ1-2): DAMVIQNPRYQVTQFGKPVTLSCSQTLNHNVMYWYQQKSSQAPKLLFHYYDKDFNNEADTPDNFQSRRPNTSFCFLDIRSPGLGDTAMYLCATSSANPGTKYTFGSGTRLTVV.

V usage is TRBV6-1 and J usage is TRBJ1-1, with D perhaps matching TRBD1 (5 bases). Trimming pared 6 bases from V and 5 bases from J, leaving 16 bases between. The germline gives CDR1 MNHNS, CDR2 SASEGT. The CDR3 length is 14 residues. The CDR3 loop is CASSLRGGVTEAFF. The CDR3 DNA sequence: TGTGCCAGCAGCCTCCGGGGGGGAGTAACTGAAGCTTTCTTT.

The J gene is TRBJ1-1, the V gene TRBV7-6; D remains ambiguous. The germline V gene encodes CDR1 SGHVS and CDR2 FNYEAQ. This CDR3 contains 13 residues. V was pared by 8 bases and J by 0 bases, with 10 bases between. The CDR3 DNA reads TGTGCCAGCTCTCGACACCTGAACACTGAAGCTTTCTTT. Its protein product is CASSRHLNTEAFF.

A few counts support this clonotype. V and J are TRBV20-1 and TRBJ1-4, with D perhaps TRBD1 (5 bases). V lost 7 bases and J lost 7, with 16 bases in between. The CDR3 runs 13 residues. Germline V gives CDR1 DFQATT, CDR2 SNEGSKA (reference sequence). The CDR3: CSVSGGASEKLFF. CDR3 nucleotides: TGCAGTGTCTCCGGGGGAGCTAGTGAAAAACTGTTTTTT.

The chain is built from TRBV11-2 and TRBJ2-7; 7 nucleotides agree with TRBD1. The CDR3 sequence is 11 residues long. The V gene end was trimmed by 5 bases and the J gene end by 6 bases; junction bases not matched to a gene: 1. CDR1 and CDR2 from the germline V gene are SGHAT and FQNNGV. Here the CDR3 DNA reads TGTGCCAGCAGCCGACAGGGCGAGCAGTACTTC. Its translation: CASSRQGEQYF.

This clonotype was counted a few times. The V gene is TRBV2, the J gene TRBJ2-7; tentative D call: TRBD1 (7 bases). Germline values: CDR1 SNHLY, CDR2 FYNNEI. V was cut by 7 bases and J by 3 bases, with 16 bases left in between. The CDR3 loop spans 14 amino acids. The CDR3, as DNA: TGTGCCAGCAAAGGCGGCGGGGACAGCTACGAGCAGTACTTC. It encodes CASKGGGDSYEQYF.

V usage is TRBV7-2 and J usage is TRBJ1-2, with 7 bases lining up with TRBD1. The CDR3 runs 14 residues. CDR1 is SGHTA and CDR2 is FQGNSA in the germline V gene. V was pared by 6 bases and J by 2 bases, with 6 bases of the junction left unmatched. The CDR3 region is CASRMPGQNYGYTF. DNA for the CDR3: TGTGCCAGCAGAATGCCGGGACAGAACTATGGCTACACCTTC.

The V gene is TRBV4-2, the J gene TRBJ2-7; perhaps TRBD1 as D (5 bases). Germline-derived CDR1 and CDR2 are LGHNA and YNFKEQ. CDR3 length: 15 residues. V lost 0 bases to trimming and J lost 0 bases, with 9 bases between them. CDR3 sequence: CASSQEGDSSYEQYF. Here the CDR3 DNA reads TGTGCCAGCAGCCAAGAGGGTGACAGCTCCTACGAGCAGTACTTC.